This TCR beta chain emerged from a study of shared clonotypes between healthy human individuals. The germline V and J ends were trimmed by 5 bases and 7 bases, with 8 bases remaining between them. CDR3 size: 11 residues. Germline values: CDR1 MDHEN, CDR2 SYDVKM. This clone came up once. Generated by immunoSEQ multiplex PCR, the TCRdb table keeps only in-frame clones and is missing some. The table includes 450,000 or so clones, 60% to 80% detected once. The source of this sequence is a woman between 35 and 50 years old in good health. Some clones in this sample may be carry-over from other donors' samples. Sequencing input: PBMCs. This chain uses TRBV28 with TRBJ1-2; no clear D gene. The CDR3 DNA is TGTGCCAGCAGTCTGAACCGTGGCTACACCTTC. It encodes CASSLNRGYTF.